This T cell receptor beta chain was profiled in a study of tumor-infiltrating lymphocytes in primary liver carcinoma. Study details: Male and female patients aged 30 to 69 years made up the cohort.

Extraction of RNA together with DNA used about 20-34 mg of unsorted bulk tissue. Study-wide results and limits: Among the pair types, tumor region pairs showed more overlap than tumor-adjacent and tumor-blood pairs.

In regard to this clonotype: Its antigen is undetermined. At one boundary the junction diverges from the germline segment, which might be a read error.

A primer in the constant region served to generate TCR beta cDNA from roughly 450 ng of total RNA. For TCR beta, libraries were produced by three nested multiplex PCR rounds using slightly modified ARM-PCR. Both of the initial two PCR rounds ran for around 10 cycles and employed TRBV1-TRBV30 forward primers alongside a C-beta reverse primer. Each CDR3 protein is one row after TCRdb ran MiXCR on the multiplex PCR reads. The table has about 21,000 distinct CDR3 sequences, roughly 72% seen once; the top ten hold more than 35%. This CDR3 is 14 amino acids long. The V gene's germline CDR1 is MGHRA and CDR2 YSYEKL.

The rearrangement joins TRBV4-1 to TRBJ1-1; D is unresolved. What was sequenced was liver tumor tissue from sampling region 1. The subset: tumor region T1, superior pole. The receptor comes from a man aged 35 to 55 with primary liver carcinoma and hepatitis B virus infection. The CDR3 protein is CASSQDRGVLEAFF. The CDR3 nucleotides are TGCGCTAGCAGCCAAGACCGCGGGGTATTAGAAGCCTTCTTT.